The 17 T cell receptor beta chains in this list originate from one sample, sequenced in a study of CD8 T cell repertoires and HIV-1 epitope variants. Repertoires were generated with immunoSEQ multiplex PCR, while TCRdb's copy carries only in-frame clones and drops some. The profile shows more than 85,000 clones, 60% to 80% of them singletons. Sequencing was carried out using uncultured baseline CD8+ T cells from peripheral blood mononuclear cells (PBMCs). The receptors originated from a male donor with HIV.

The V call is TRBV6-1, the J call TRBJ2-5; D is unclear. The V end was cut by 0 bases, the J end by 5 bases, with 4 bases between. Germline V gives CDR1 MNHNS, CDR2 SASEGT. This CDR3 has 12 residues. CDR3 amino acids: CASSEAAETQYF. The CDR3 coding sequence is TGTGCCAGCAGTGAAGCCGCGGAGACCCAGTACTTC.

This clone was seen more than once but under ten times. This chain uses TRBV5-1 with TRBJ2-3; 8 bases fit TRBD1. The germline V gene encodes CDR1 SGHRS and CDR2 YFSETQ. Trimming took 3 bases from V and 3 from J; bases not matched to a gene: 3. The CDR3 contains 14 residues. CDR3 sequence: CASSSGTGTDTQYF. CDR3 DNA: TGCGCCAGCAGCTCCGGGACAGGTACAGATACGCAGTATTTT.

This chain links TRBV28 with TRBJ2-4; D is perhaps TRBD1 (7 bases). The CDR3 consists of 20 residues. V lost 4 bases, J lost 0 bases, and 25 bases lay in between. Germline CDR1 is MDHEN and CDR2 is SYDVKM. CDR3 protein: CASSSSPPGQTRLAKNIQYF. The CDR3 region has the DNA TGTGCCAGCAGTTCATCCCCCCCGGGACAGACTAGACTAGCCAAAAACATTCAGTACTTC.

The CDR3 protein is CASSEGVGNTIYF. Here the CDR3 DNA reads TGTGCCAGCAGCGAGGGGGTTGGAAACACCATATATTTT. V and J are TRBV9 and TRBJ1-3; TRBD1 might be the D (6 bases). V lost 3 bases to trimming and J lost 3 bases, with 7 bases between them. The CDR3 is made up of 13 amino acids. Germline-derived CDR1 and CDR2 are SGDLS and YYNGEE.

V is TRBV19 and J is TRBJ1-1; TRBD1 is a possible D gene (5 bases). This CDR3 is 15 amino acids long. V lost 3 bases to trimming and J lost 1 base, with 12 bases between them. Germline V lookup: CDR1 LNHDA, CDR2 SQIVND (reference sequence). CDR3 in amino acids: CASSIQQGGNTEAFF. CDR3 bases: TGTGCCAGTAGTATTCAGCAGGGAGGGAACACTGAAGCTTTCTTT. Combining the CDR3 with reference TRBV19 and TRBJ1-1 gives the whole variable domain DGGITQSPKYLFRKEGQNVTLSCEQNLNHDAMYWYRQDPGQGLRLIYYSQIVNDFQKGDIAEGYSVSREKKESFPLTVTSAQKNPTAFYLCASSIQQGGNTEAFFGQGTRLTVV.

This clone was observed a few times. Other DNA sequences in this sample translate to the same CDR3. This sequence joins TRBV28 and TRBJ1-1, with D tentatively TRBD1 (5 bases). CDR1 and CDR2 from the germline V gene are MDHEN and SYDVKM. This CDR3 region has 14 residues. Trimming stripped 3 bases from V and 1 base from J, with 9 bases between. The CDR3 spells CASSFVGGNTEAFF. CDR3 sequence (DNA): TGTGCCAGCAGTTTCGTCGGGGGGAACACTGAAGCTTTCTTT.

V usage is TRBV6-6 and J usage is TRBJ2-7; TRBD2 aligns across 9 bases. J gave up 2 bases and V 2 bases, and 4 bases lay outside the gene matches. The CDR3 is 15 amino acids. Germline CDR1 is MNHNY and CDR2 is SVGAGI (reference sequence). Written as DNA, the CDR3 is TGTGCCAGCAGTTACGGGACTAGCTTAACCTACGAGCAGTACTTC. As protein: CASSYGTSLTYEQYF.

This sequence joins TRBV5-1 and TRBJ2-6, with TRBD1 matching over 8 bases. CDR1 and CDR2 (germline): SGHRS, YFSETQ. J was trimmed by 0 bases and V by 6 bases; bases with no gene match: 11. The CDR3 has 18 residues. The CDR3 nucleotides read TGCGCCAGCACCCCTCCGGGACAGGTGTACTCTGGGGCCAACGTCCTGACTTTC. Protein product: CASTPPGQVYSGANVLTF. The full variable domain, with the rest looked up from reference TRBV5-1 and TRBJ2-6, is KAGVTQTPRYLIKTRGQQVTLSCSPISGHRSVSWYQQTPGQGLQFLFEYFSETQRNKGNFPGRFSGRQFSNSRSEMNVSTLELGDSALYLCASTPPGQVYSGANVLTFGAGSRLTVL.

This chain links TRBV9 with TRBJ2-1; D unclear. This CDR3 spans 13 amino acids. Trimming took off 0 bases at V and 5 bases at J, with 6 bases between the two ends. The germline V gene has CDR1 SGDLS and CDR2 YYNGEE. The DNA of the CDR3 is TGTGCCAGCAGCGTAGGAGCCCACAATGAGCAGTTCTTC. As protein: CASSVGAHNEQFF.

The chain employs TRBV27 and TRBJ2-4, with a possible D match to TRBD2 (7 bases). Germline V CDR1 and CDR2: MNHEY, SMNVEV (reference sequence). V was shortened by 8 bases and J by 4 bases, with 18 bases between the two germline ends. The CDR3 consists of 15 residues. The CDR3 nucleotides read TGTGCCAGCGGGTCTCGCGGGGGCGATAAAAACATTCAGTACTTC. It translates to CASGSRGGDKNIQYF.

This rearrangement joins TRBV30 to TRBJ2-7, with 8 bases that match TRBD1. The length of the CDR3 is 13 residues. Germline V lookup: CDR1 GTSNPN, CDR2 SVGIG (reference sequence). Unmatched junction bases numbered 8, after V lost 5 bases and J lost 5 bases. CDR3 in amino acids: CAWRQGASHEQYF. The CDR3 nucleotides are TGTGCCTGGCGTCAGGGGGCGTCTCACGAGCAGTACTTC.

The chain carries TRBV4-1 and TRBJ1-2; D perhaps matches TRBD1 (5 bases). CDR1 is MGHRA, CDR2 YSYEKL, per germline. CDR3 size: 15 residues. The V end lost 1 base, the J end lost 7 bases, and 16 bases lay between the germline ends. The CDR3: CASSQGVVGGGGYTF. In DNA, the CDR3 is TGCGCCAGCAGCCAAGGGGTAGTCGGGGGAGGTGGCTACACCTTC.

This sequence joins TRBV28 and TRBJ2-1, with TRBD2 identical over 7 bases. The CDR3 loop spans 17 amino acids. Germline lookup yields CDR1 MDHEN and CDR2 SYDVKM. J gave up 6 bases and V 3 bases, and 14 bases lay outside the gene matches. CDR3 in amino acids: CASSLGRGLFLSNEQFF. The CDR3 DNA follows: TGTGCCAGCAGTTTGGGGAGGGGATTATTCCTAAGCAATGAGCAGTTCTTC.

This rearrangement joins TRBV19 to TRBJ2-7, with 12 bases lining up with TRBD2. The CDR3 has 11 residues. Germline CDR1 is LNHDA and CDR2 is SQIVND (reference sequence). V trimming: 8 bases; J trimming: 7 bases; junction bases outside the gene matches: 0. DNA of the CDR3: TGTGCCAGTGGACTAGCGGGGGAGCAGTACTTC. This encodes CASGLAGEQYF.

This clone has only one observation. This sequence joins TRBV9 and TRBJ1-1, with 11 nucleotides matching TRBD1. J was trimmed by 7 bases and V by 4 bases; bases with no gene match: 9. The CDR3 runs 15 residues. Germline V gene data show CDR1 as SGDLS and CDR2 as YYNGEE. CDR3 region: CASSPGQGAVFEAFF. The CDR3 nucleotides are TGTGCCAGCAGCCCCGGACAGGGGGCGGTATTTGAAGCTTTCTTT.

This clone was counted a single time. The chain couples TRBV2 to TRBJ1-2; a weak D match, TRBD1 (5 bases). The CDR3 sequence is 12 residues long. Per germline, CDR1 SNHLY and CDR2 FYNNEI. V was trimmed by 7 bases and J by 7 bases, leaving 13 bases between them. CDR3 loop: CASTQGYSGYTF. CDR3 DNA sequence: TGTGCCAGCACCCAGGGTTACAGTGGCTACACCTTC.

This chain links TRBV11-1 with TRBJ2-1; D ambiguous. With 1 base removed from V and 0 bases from J, the gap between germline ends came to 13 bases. Per the germline V gene, CDR1 is SGHAT and CDR2 is FQDESV (reference sequence). The CDR3 totals 17 residues. As DNA, the CDR3 is TGTGCCAGCAGCTTAGGGGAAGGGTCCCCCTCCTACAATGAGCAGTTCTTC. This codes for CASSLGEGSPSYNEQFF.